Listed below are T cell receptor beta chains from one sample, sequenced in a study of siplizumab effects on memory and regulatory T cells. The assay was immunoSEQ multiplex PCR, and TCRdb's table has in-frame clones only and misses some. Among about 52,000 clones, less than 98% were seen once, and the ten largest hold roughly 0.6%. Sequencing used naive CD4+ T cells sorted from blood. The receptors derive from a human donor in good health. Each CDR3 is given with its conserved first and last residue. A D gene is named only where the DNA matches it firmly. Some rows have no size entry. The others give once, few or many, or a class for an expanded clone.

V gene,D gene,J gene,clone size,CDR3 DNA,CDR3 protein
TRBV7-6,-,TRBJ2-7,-,TGTGCCAGCAGCTTAGCGCAGAGAGGGAGCTCCTACGAGCAGTACTTC,CASSLAQRGSSYEQYF
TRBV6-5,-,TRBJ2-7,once,TGTGCCAGCAGTATGGAGGCCTCCTACGAGCAGTACTTC,CASSMEASYEQYF
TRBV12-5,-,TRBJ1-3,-,TGTGCTAGTGGCCACGATATTTATTCCTCTGGAAACACCATATATTTT,CASGHDIYSSGNTIYF
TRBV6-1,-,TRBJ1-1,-,TGTGCCAGCACCAGAGCAGGGGAATTGAACACTGAAGCTTTCTTT,CASTRAGELNTEAFF
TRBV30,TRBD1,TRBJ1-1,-,TGTGCCTGGCCCCGGGACAGAGGTCCTGAAGCTTTCTTT,CAWPRDRGPEAFF
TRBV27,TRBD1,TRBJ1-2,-,TGTGCCAGCAGAGCCACAGGGGGGGCTAACTATGGCTACACCTTC,CASRATGGANYGYTF
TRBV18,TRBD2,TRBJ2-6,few,TGTGCCAGCTCACCACTAACTAGCGGGAGCTCTGGGGCCAACGTCCTGACTTTC,CASSPLTSGSSGANVLTF
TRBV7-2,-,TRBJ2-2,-,TGTGCCAGCAGCCCCGTTATCTCGAACACCGGGGAGCTGTTTTTT,CASSPVISNTGELFF
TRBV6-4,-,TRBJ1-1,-,TGTGCCAGCAGTAAGGGAGATCGAACTGAAGCTTTCTTT,CASSKGDRTEAFF
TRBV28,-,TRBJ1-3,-,TGTGCCAGCAGTTTACTGTCCGGAGGAAACACCATATATTTT,CASSLLSGGNTIYF
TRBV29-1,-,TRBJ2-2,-,TGCAGCGTTGGTCAGACAAACACCGGGGAGCTGTTTTTT,CSVGQTNTGELFF
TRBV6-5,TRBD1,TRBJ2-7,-,TGTGCCAGCAGCAAGGACAGGGCCACCTTGCAGCAGTACTTC,CASSKDRATLQQYF
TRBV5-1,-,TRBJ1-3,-,TGCGCCAGCAGCATGGACGGACGCTCTGGAAACACCATATATTTT,CASSMDGRSGNTIYF
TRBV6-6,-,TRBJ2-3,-,TGTGCCAGCAGTCTAGCTTCTAGCACAGATACGCAGTATTTT,CASSLASSTDTQYF
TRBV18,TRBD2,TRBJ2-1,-,TGTGCCAGCTCACCGAGACTAGCGGAGTACAATGAGCAGTTCTTC,CASSPRLAEYNEQFF
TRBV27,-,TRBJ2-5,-,TGTGCCAGCGGGTCAGCGGACGAAGAGACCCAGTACTTC,CASGSADEETQYF
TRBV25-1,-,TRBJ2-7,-,TGTGCCAGCAGCCGGGACTTTGTGGGCGAGCAGTACTTC,CASSRDFVGEQYF
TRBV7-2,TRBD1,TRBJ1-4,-,TGTGCCAGCAGCTTAGTCTTAGGACAGGTGTCCCACACTAATGAAAAACTGTTTTTT,CASSLVLGQVSHTNEKLFF
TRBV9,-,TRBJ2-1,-,TGTGCCAGCAGCGTAGAGTTGGGTTACAATGAGCAGTTCTTC,CASSVELGYNEQFF
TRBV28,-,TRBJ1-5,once,TGTGCCAGCACAGTCCAAGGGAATCAGCCCCAGCATTTT,CASTVQGNQPQHF
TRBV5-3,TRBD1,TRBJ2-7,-,TGTGCCAGCACCGGGACAGATGCCTACGAGCAGTACTTC,CASTGTDAYEQYF
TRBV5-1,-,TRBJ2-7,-,TGCGCCAGCAGCTTCGATTCTCCAGGGATCTACGAGCAGTACTTC,CASSFDSPGIYEQYF
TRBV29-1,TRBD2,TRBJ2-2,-,TGCAGCGCTGCGGGACTACATAACACCGGGGAGCTGTTTTTT,CSAAGLHNTGELFF
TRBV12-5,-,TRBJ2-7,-,TGTGCTAGTGGGGACACCAAGGAGCAGTACTTC,CASGDTKEQYF
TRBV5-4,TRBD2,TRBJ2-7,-,TGTGCCAGCAGCTTGCCCAGCGGGAGGGGTAGGTTCGCCTACGAGCAGTACTTC,CASSLPSGRGRFAYEQYF
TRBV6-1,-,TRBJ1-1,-,TGTGCCAGCGGGAGGCCACCACCTGAAGCTTTCTTT,CASGRPPPEAFF
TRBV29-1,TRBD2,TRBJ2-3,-,TGCAGCGTAACTAGCGGGAGGTCACGCACAGATACGCAGTATTTT,CSVTSGRSRTDTQYF